These 26 T cell receptor beta chains share one sample of origin, sequenced in a study of tumor-infiltrating lymphocytes in oesophageal squamous cell carcinoma. MiXCR was run by TCRdb on the PCR reads, yielding one entry per CDR3 protein. The sample holds 15,000 to 20,000 distinct CDR3 sequences, roughly 47% seen once. The sequencing sample was made of esophageal tumor tissue. All receptors derive from a male donor with esophageal squamous cell carcinoma.

The chain couples TRBV6-1 to TRBJ1-2, with a possible D match to TRBD1 (6 bases). The V end was cut by 6 bases, the J end by 0 bases, with 14 bases between. CDR1 and CDR2 (germline): MNHNS, SASEGT. CDR3 length equals 15 residues. In DNA form, the CDR3 reads TGTGCCAGCAGGCCCCAAGACAGGTCTAACTATGGCTACACCTTC. Its translation is CASRPQDRSNYGYTF.

This clonotype was detected only a few times. The CDR3 protein is CASRPDYHEQYF. The CDR3 nucleotides read TGTGCCAGCAGACCCGACTACCACGAGCAGTACTTC. The chain has TRBV2 and TRBJ2-3, with a weak D call TRBD2 (5 bases). With the DNA end fitting TRBJ2-7 better, the J assignment may be wrong. Germline CDR1 is SNHLY and CDR2 is FYNNEI. The CDR3 totals 12 residues.

In DNA form, the CDR3 reads TGTGCCAGCTCTCTGGAGCTCCAAGAGACCCAGTACTTC. Translation: CASSLELQETQYF. This sequence joins TRBV2 and TRBJ2-5; D gene uncertain. The germline gives CDR1 SNHLY, CDR2 FYNNEI. Trimming shortened V by 8 bases and J by 1 base, and 11 bases separated the two germline ends. The CDR3 contains 13 residues.

This clonotype was observed at least ten times. The V and J genes are TRBV13 and TRBJ2-6; 9 nucleotides agree with TRBD1. The V segment lost 5 bases and the J segment 3 bases; nucleotides outside the gene matches: 8. CDR3 length: 17 residues. CDR1 is PRHDT, CDR2 FYEKMQ, per germline (reference sequence). The DNA for the CDR3 is TGTGCCAGCAGCCCGGACAGGGGCTTCTATGGGGCCAACGTCCTGACTTTC. This sequence encodes CASSPDRGFYGANVLTF. Filled out from reference TRBV13 and TRBJ2-6, the complete variable domain reads AAGVIQSPRHLIKEKRETATLKCYPIPRHDTVYWYQQGPGQDPQFLISFYEKMQSDKGSIPDRFSAQQFSDYHSELNMSSLELGDSALYFCASSPDRGFYGANVLTFGAGSRLTVL.

On this clonotype: One end of the junction fails to match germline, which may point to a read error. V gene TRBV3-1 combines with J gene TRBJ2-1, with 10 bases identical to TRBD2. The DNA matches TRBJ2-5 better at its end, which makes the J call doubtful. The germline CDR1 and CDR2 sequences are LGHDT and YNNKEL (reference sequence). The CDR3 extends over 17 amino acids. The DNA for the CDR3 is TGTGCCAGCAACCAAGATTTTAGCGGGGGGCAAGCTGGGACCCAGTACTTC. Amino acids: CASNQDFSGGQAGTQYF.

The chain employs TRBV5-4 and TRBJ2-7, with D possibly being TRBD2 (5 bases). The DNA end is more similar to TRBJ2-1, so the J call may be wrong. The length of the CDR3 is 14 residues. Germline lookup yields CDR1 SGHNT and CDR2 YYREEE (reference sequence). The CDR3 reads CASSLAVGRTEQFF. DNA for the CDR3: TGTGCCAGCAGCTTGGCTGTTGGGAGAACCGAGCAGTTCTTC.

Comments on this clonotype: Being one base from a much bigger clone, this may be a read error. The chain links TRBV10-3 to TRBJ2-3; 7 positions match TRBD2. Germline V CDR1 and CDR2: ENHRY, SYGVKD. This CDR3 comprises 16 residues. In DNA, the CDR3 is TGTGCCATCAGTGAGTCGGCGGGGGTGGTAACAGATACGCGGTATTTT. It translates to CAISESAGVVTDTRYF.

The genes are TRBV27 and TRBJ2-3; D is uncertain. CDR3 length: 14 amino acids. Germline CDR1 MNHEY, CDR2 SMNVEV (reference sequence). The ends were cut back, 5 bases at V and 0 bases at J, with 9 bases in the middle. CDR3 nucleotide sequence: TGTGCCAGCAGTCTATATCCTAGCACAGATACGCAGTATTTT. The encoded protein is CASSLYPSTDTQYF.

The V gene is TRBV7-4, the J gene TRBJ2-5; possible D gene TRBD1, 5 bases. The J call may not be correct, given that the DNA end is closer to TRBJ2-7. The CDR3 contains 13 residues. The germline V gene encodes CDR1 SGHVT and CDR2 SQSDAQ. DNA for the CDR3: TGTGCCAGCAGCTTTGACAGTACCTACGAGCAGTACTTC. It translates to CASSFDSTYEQYF.

This clonotype was detected ten times or more. This chain connects TRBV6-1 to TRBJ2-2; 10 nucleotides line up with TRBD2. Germline loops: CDR1 MNHNS, CDR2 SASEGT. The trim removed 4 bases at V and 3 bases at J, leaving 5 bases unmatched. This CDR3 is 16 amino acids long. The CDR3 spells CASSGASGGDTGELFF. DNA of the CDR3: TGTGCCAGCAGTGGCGCTAGCGGGGGAGACACCGGGGAGCTGTTTTTT.

This sequence joins TRBV28 and TRBJ1-1; possibly TRBD2 for D (6 bases). The J call may be in error: the DNA end matches TRBJ2-7 better. The germline V gene encodes CDR1 MDHEN and CDR2 SYDVKM. CDR3 length: 14 amino acids. CDR3 bases: TGTGCCACCTATGGGGGGACGGTTGCTTGGGAGCAGTACTTC. Translation gives CATYGGTVAWEQYF.

The chain is built from TRBV28 and TRBJ2-1, with 9 bases that match TRBD1. Matching the DNA end better, TRBJ2-5 makes the J call doubtful. The CDR3 is made up of 15 amino acids. In germline, CDR1 is MDHEN, CDR2 SYDVKM. The CDR3 loop reads CASSLTGGSQETQYF. The CDR3 region has the DNA TGTGCCAGCAGTTTGACAGGGGGTTCCCAAGAGACCCAGTACTTC.

This chain links TRBV7-2 with TRBJ1-1; D perhaps matches TRBD1 (6 bases). V gave up 5 bases and J gave up 6 bases, with 13 bases separating them. Germline lookup yields CDR1 SGHTA and CDR2 FQGNSA. The CDR3 length is 13 residues. CDR3 residues: CASSVLQGSEAFF. The CDR3 region has the DNA TGTGCCAGCAGCGTCCTACAGGGCTCTGAAGCTTTCTTT.

There are many counts of this clonotype. The chain has TRBV11-2 and TRBJ2-5; D not certain. The CDR3 consists of 15 residues. The germline gives CDR1 SGHAT, CDR2 FQNNGV. Between the trimmed V and J ends, which lost 0 bases and 1 base, there was a span of 9 bases. The CDR3 DNA is TGTGCCAGCAGCTTAGATCTCACATTCCAAGAGACCCAGTACTTC. This sequence encodes CASSLDLTFQETQYF.

V is TRBV7-6 and J is TRBJ2-5, with 10 bases fitting TRBD2. CDR3 length: 16 residues. V shed 1 base, J shed 4 bases, and the junction held 6 bases outside the gene matches. Germline CDR1 is SGHVS and CDR2 is FNYEAQ. In DNA, the CDR3 is TGTGCCAGCAGCTTAGGAGCGGGGGGGCCCAGAGAGACCCAGTACTTC. It specifies CASSLGAGGPRETQYF.

This chain joins TRBV19 and TRBJ2-1, with TRBD1 matching over 8 bases. The J call is in doubt because the DNA end fits TRBJ2-7 better. The CDR3 totals 15 residues. Germline CDR1 reads LNHDA; CDR2 reads SQIVND (reference sequence). In DNA, the CDR3 is TGTGCCAGTGCTCCGACCGGGACAGGTAGGTCCGAGCAGTACTTC. Amino acid sequence: CASAPTGTGRSEQYF.

This clonotype was recorded many times. The V call is TRBV5-1, the J call TRBJ2-5; 9 nucleotides line up with TRBD2. The germline V gene has CDR1 SGHRS and CDR2 YFSETQ. This CDR3 has 16 residues. Trimming at V came to 3 bases and at J to 1 base, leaving 7 bases not matched to a gene. The CDR3 DNA is TGCGCCAGCAGCTCCGGGCGGGGGGGACTCCAAGAGACCCAGTACTTC. It is translated as CASSSGRGGLQETQYF.

In its sample, this clonotype is medium-sized. The CDR3 DNA follows: TGTGCCAGCAGCTTAACCCCGGTAGCGGGGGGTTCCTACGAGCAGTACTTC. Translating it yields CASSLTPVAGGSYEQYF. The chain joins TRBV7-8 to TRBJ2-7; 10 nucleotides match TRBD2. There are 17 residues in the CDR3. V shed 2 bases, J shed 1 base, and the junction held 8 bases outside the gene matches. Germline V gene lookup returns CDR1 SGHVS and CDR2 FQNEAQ.

This rearrangement joins TRBV7-2 to TRBJ2-2; 14 bases agree with TRBD2. The V segment lost 6 bases and the J segment 1 base; nucleotides outside the gene matches: 13. CDR1 SGHTA and CDR2 FQGNSA come from the germline V gene. CDR3 length equals 20 residues. The CDR3 here is CASSRSGLAGDWLNTGELFF. The DNA of the CDR3 is TGTGCCAGCAGTCGATCGGGACTAGCGGGAGACTGGTTGAACACCGGGGAGCTGTTTTTT. The full variable domain, its missing parts supplied by reference TRBV7-2 and TRBJ2-2, is GAGVSQSPSNKVTEKGKDVELRCDPISGHTALYWYRQSLGQGLEFLIYFQGNSAPDKSGLPSDRFSAERTGGSVSTLTIQRTQQEDSAVYLCASSRSGLAGDWLNTGELFFGEGSRLTVL.

The J gene is TRBJ1-5, the V gene TRBV7-2; D is uncertain. V was clipped by 1 base and J by 10 bases, with 11 bases between them. Germline values: CDR1 SGHTA, CDR2 FQGNSA. The CDR3 has 13 residues. This chain's CDR3 is CASSLDFVGPQHF. CDR3 nucleotide sequence: TGTGCCAGCAGCTTAGATTTTGTTGGACCCCAGCATTTT.

J is TRBJ2-2 and V is TRBV2; perhaps TRBD2 as D (6 bases). The germline gives CDR1 SNHLY, CDR2 FYNNEI. The CDR3 length is 14 residues. V shed 6 bases and J shed 1 base, with 9 bases lying between them. This CDR3 is CASSPGVNTGELFF. Written as DNA, the CDR3 is TGTGCCAGCAGCCCGGGGGTGAACACCGGGGAGCTGTTTTTT. The full variable domain, in which reference TRBV2 and TRBJ2-2 provide the parts outside the CDR3, is EPEVTQTPSHQVTQMGQEVILRCVPISNHLYFYWYRQILGQKVEFLVSFYNNEISEKSEIFDDQFSVERPDGSNFTLKIRSTKLEDSAMYFCASSPGVNTGELFFGEGSRLTVL.

On this clonotype itself: Germline is not matched at one junction end, which may reflect a read error. The CDR3 DNA is TGTGCTAGCAGCCCACAGGGGGGACGGGGGGAGACCCAGTACTTC. Translation gives CASSPQGGRGETQYF. This chain links TRBV7-7 with TRBJ2-1; 8 bases agree with TRBD1. The closer fit of TRBJ2-5 to the DNA end suggests the J call may be wrong. CDR1 and CDR2 (germline): SSHAT, FNYEAQ (reference sequence). The CDR3 contains 15 residues.

The chain combines TRBV11-3 with TRBJ2-3, with a weak D call TRBD1 (6 bases). The germline V gene has CDR1 SGHNT and CDR2 YENEEA. Trimming pared 5 bases from V and 3 bases from J, leaving 15 bases between. The CDR3 is made up of 15 amino acids. The CDR3 region is CASSMGAGETDTQYF. The CDR3 DNA reads TGTGCCAGCAGCATGGGGGCAGGGGAGACAGATACGCAGTATTTT.

This clonotype was seen at least ten times. V is TRBV5-8 and J is TRBJ2-5; tentative D call: TRBD2 (5 bases). The J call could be wrong; TRBJ2-7 is a better fit for the DNA end. From germline, CDR1 is SGHTS and CDR2 YDEGEE. The CDR3 is made up of 15 amino acids. The CDR3 sequence: CASSYLWFGKGEQYF. The CDR3 coding sequence is TGTGCCAGCAGCTACCTTTGGTTCGGGAAAGGCGAGCAGTACTTC.

In its sample, this clonotype was seen a few times. This chain connects TRBV7-3 to TRBJ2-1; possibly TRBD2 for D (5 bases). The CDR3 runs 13 residues. Between the trimmed V and J ends, which lost 1 base and 9 bases, there was a span of 10 bases. Germline values: CDR1 SGHTA, CDR2 FQGTGA. In DNA, the CDR3 is TGTGCCAGCAGCTTAATCCGGGATGGTGAGCAGTTCTTC. It yields the protein CASSLIRDGEQFF.

A note on this clonotype: Given the absence of the conserved phenylalanine or tryptophan at the CDR3 end, a read error is likely. The DNA is left out, because the CDR3 cannot be placed on it with certainty; the CDR3 is given as TCRdb lists it. This chain joins TRBV7-4 and TRBJ2-5; the table's D call of TRBD2 was not tested on the DNA. With termini counted, the CDR3 has 15 amino acids. CDR1 is SGHVT and CDR2 is SQSDAQ in the germline V gene. The CDR3 loop is CASIGGTSYEQYFGN.